Reported below is one T cell receptor (beta chain). Antigen unknown. The germline V gene encodes CDR1 SGHRS and CDR2 YFSETQ. The V end lost 5 bases, the J end lost 4 bases, and 9 bases lay between the germline ends. The length of the CDR3 is 12 residues. Targeted sequencing depth ranged from 1 in 200,000 to 1 in 1 million T cells. Using immunoSEQ multiplex PCR, the repertoire was profiled, and TCRdb retains in-frame clones only, with some absent. This sample has some 350,000 clones, with about 61% found just once. The data originate from a study of cytotoxic CD8 clonotypes in ibrutinib-treated CLL. The wider study: The cohort had around 10 relapsed/refractory and around 14 treatment-naive patients, 17 IGHV unmutated.

Genomic DNA in an amount of approximately 1.9 micrograms was extracted from cryopreserved PBMCs and used for the preparation of TCR beta libraries. Findings and caveats of the study: A difference in sampling times existed between sustained-remission and progressing patients.

The clonotype comes from a human donor with chronic lymphocytic leukemia. The chain recombines TRBV5-1 with TRBJ2-5; D is unclear. Sequenced material: PBMCs, taken after 36 months of ibrutinib treatment. CDR3 bases: TGCGCCAGCAGACTGGACGGAGAGACCCAGTACTTC. Translating it yields CASRLDGETQYF.